This entry concerns a single T cell receptor (beta chain). Its antigen remains unknown. TCRdb used MiXCR to reprocess the RT-PCR reads, holding one entry per CDR3 protein. Of approximately 530,000 distinct CDR3 sequences listed, roughly 7.6% were seen once; the top ten hold roughly 13%. With 5 bases removed from V and 3 bases from J, the gap between germline ends came to 5 bases. Germline-derived CDR1 and CDR2 are SGHAT and FQNNGV. The CDR3 covers 11 residues. These data belong to a study of response to subunit inactivated influenza vaccine. Regarding the study as a whole: Authors suggested each seasonal flu vaccination may recruit only limited numbers of new T cells.

The genes are TRBV11-2 and TRBJ2-7; D not certain. The TCR originated in a man in his fifties or sixties who received an inactivated influenza vaccine. Sample: PBMCs from blood, taken approximately 25 months after vaccination. This chain's CDR3 is CASSGIYEQYF. The CDR3 region has the DNA TGTGCCAGCAGCGGCATCTACGAGCAGTACTTC.